Reported below is one T cell receptor beta chain. The target of this receptor is not known. Base qualities are not at hand, and no much larger clone is one base apart. Whole blood was collected in K2EDTA tubes by collaborating institutions according to the institutions' own protocols. For TCRbeta analysis, collaborators shipped samples as frozen whole blood, isolated PBMCs, or DNA extracted from either of those sample types. TCRbeta CDR3 regions were amplified from genomic DNA using the immunoSEQ Assay, a bias-controlled multiplex PCR. Per the source publication's procedure: Nucleated cell counts per sample were estimated from amplification of reference gene primers within the assay. To quantify the absolute abundance of each unique TCRbeta CDR3 rearrangement, sequence reads were collapsed and filtered. For each sample, productive Simpson clonality was calculated by taking the square root of Simpson's diversity index across productive rearrangements. Imported from immuneACCESS, the table was reduced by TCRdb to in-frame sequences with V and J called. These copies leave out some clones; in studies compared against another copy, an unresolved V gene accounts for under half, and the cause of the remainder is not known. V and J calls and clone size are copied from that table; D and trimming were computed from the DNA. For this sample the table gives 72,000 or so clones, of which around 85% were detected only once. The ten largest make up about a third of the sample.

The record originates from a study of blood T cell repertoires in COVID-19 (dated by TCRdb to the early 2020s). For the wider study: Samples from collaborators originated in the United States, Italy and Spain and spanned both the acute and convalescent phases of COVID-19. Samples came from the ongoing ImmuneRACE study (first 160 participants) plus 1,254 subjects from 6 global collaborators. The prospective study material was composed of cDNA or gDNA derived from T cells, B-cell-depleted T cells, or PBMCs. The repertoires were made available in a free public database intended to serve as a resource for research on the immune response to SARS-CoV-2. Where available, HLA class I and class II types were taken from metadata supplied by the sample provider and were not determined by assay-based typing. Subjects who had been exposed to COVID-19, were actively infected with it, or had recovered from it provided the deeply sampled blood TCRbeta repertoires that made up the dataset. Nearly every sample came with metadata listing a de-identified subject ID, COVID-19 status, age in years and sex. Points the paper makes about the study in general: How much clinical and demographic metadata was included differed by source and by participant, and the metadata was provided uncurated.

The sample taken for sequencing was peripheral blood. The clonotype was recovered from a woman of 80 years or more with active or convalescent COVID-19.

The CDR3: CASSYSTGGMVAEAFF. The base sequence is TGTGCCAGCAGTTACTCGACAGGGGGCATGGTAGCTGAAGCTTTCTTT. Rearrangement joined TRBV6-5 to TRBJ1-1; a stretch of 10 junction bases matches TRBD1. CDR1 and CDR2, looked up from the germline V gene, are MNHEY and SVGAGI. Germline trimming amounts to 0 bases on V and 6 bases on J, with 7 as the count of junction bases outside the gene matches. Measured from the cysteine to the phenylalanine, the CDR3 is 16 residues long. Only the CDR3 DNA stays, 48 bases, in frame from base 1.